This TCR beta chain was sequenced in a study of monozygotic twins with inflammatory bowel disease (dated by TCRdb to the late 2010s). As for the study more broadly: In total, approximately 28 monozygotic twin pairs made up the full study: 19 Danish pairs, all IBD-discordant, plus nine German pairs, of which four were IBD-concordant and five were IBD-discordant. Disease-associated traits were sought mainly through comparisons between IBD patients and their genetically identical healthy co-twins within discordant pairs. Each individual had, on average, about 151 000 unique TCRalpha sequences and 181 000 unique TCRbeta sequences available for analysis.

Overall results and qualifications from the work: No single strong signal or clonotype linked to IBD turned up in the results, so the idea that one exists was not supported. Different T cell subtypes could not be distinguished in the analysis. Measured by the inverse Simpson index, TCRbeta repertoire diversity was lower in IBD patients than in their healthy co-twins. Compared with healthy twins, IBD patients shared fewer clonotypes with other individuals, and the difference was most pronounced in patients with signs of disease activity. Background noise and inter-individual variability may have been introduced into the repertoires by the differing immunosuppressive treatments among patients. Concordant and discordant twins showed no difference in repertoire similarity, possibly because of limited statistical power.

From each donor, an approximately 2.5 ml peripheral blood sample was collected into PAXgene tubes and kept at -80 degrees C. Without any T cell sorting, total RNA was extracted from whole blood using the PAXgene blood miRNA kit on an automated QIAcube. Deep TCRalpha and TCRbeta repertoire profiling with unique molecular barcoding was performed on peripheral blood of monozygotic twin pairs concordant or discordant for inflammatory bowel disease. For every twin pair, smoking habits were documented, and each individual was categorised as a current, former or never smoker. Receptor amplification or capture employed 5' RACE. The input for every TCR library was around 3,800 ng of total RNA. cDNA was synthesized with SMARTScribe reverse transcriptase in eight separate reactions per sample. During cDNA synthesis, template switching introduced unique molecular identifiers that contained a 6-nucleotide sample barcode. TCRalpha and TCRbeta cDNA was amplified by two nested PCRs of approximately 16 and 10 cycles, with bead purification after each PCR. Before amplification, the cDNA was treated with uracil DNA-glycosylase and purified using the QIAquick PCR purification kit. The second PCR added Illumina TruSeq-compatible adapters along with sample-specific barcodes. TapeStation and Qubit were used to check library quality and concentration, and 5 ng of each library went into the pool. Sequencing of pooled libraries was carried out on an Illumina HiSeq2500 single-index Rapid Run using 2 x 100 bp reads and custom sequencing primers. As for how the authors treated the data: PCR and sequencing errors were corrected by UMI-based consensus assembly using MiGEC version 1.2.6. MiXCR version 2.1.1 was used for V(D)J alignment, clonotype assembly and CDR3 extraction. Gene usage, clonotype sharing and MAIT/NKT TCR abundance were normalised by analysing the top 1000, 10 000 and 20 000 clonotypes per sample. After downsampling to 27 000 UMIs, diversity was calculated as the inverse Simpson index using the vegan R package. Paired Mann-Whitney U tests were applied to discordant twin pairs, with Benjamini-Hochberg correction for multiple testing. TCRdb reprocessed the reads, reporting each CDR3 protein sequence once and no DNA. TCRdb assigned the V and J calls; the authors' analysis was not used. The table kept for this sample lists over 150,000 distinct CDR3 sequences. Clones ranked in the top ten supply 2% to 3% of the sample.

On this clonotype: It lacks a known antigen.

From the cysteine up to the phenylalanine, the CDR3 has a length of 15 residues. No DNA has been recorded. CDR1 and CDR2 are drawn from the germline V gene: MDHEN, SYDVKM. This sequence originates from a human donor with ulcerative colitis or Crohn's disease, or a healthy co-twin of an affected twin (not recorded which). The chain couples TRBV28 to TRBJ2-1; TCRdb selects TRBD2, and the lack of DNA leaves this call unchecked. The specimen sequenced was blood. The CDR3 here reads CASSLTSGREFEQFF.